This T cell receptor (beta chain) appears in the sequencing data of a study of cytomegalovirus exposure and HLA in healthy donors. Turning to the study itself: A previous analysis identified around 120 million unique TCR beta sequences derived from some 170 million T cells.

For this clone: Its cognate antigen is unknown.

PCR primers comprised 60 Vbeta and 13 Jbeta primers. Measured with immunoSEQ multiplex PCR; TCRdb has only the in-frame clones, and not every one. The sample shows under 150,000 clones, 75% to 80% of them seen only once. The study's findings and limits: Data from an earlier analysis indicated that most TCR beta V segments were productive either about 87% or about 30% of the time. CMV antigen specificity was confirmed in vitro for a few CMV-associated chains.

The receptor was isolated from a woman in her twenties or thirties in good health and CMV-seropositive. Sequencing used PBMCs.

As DNA, the CDR3 is TGCGCCAGCAGCTTAAGGCTAGCGGTACCGGACGATGAGCAGTTCTTC. It is translated as CASSLRLAVPDDEQFF. The chain recombines TRBV5-1 with TRBJ2-1; TRBD2 matches 7 bases. Germline values: CDR1 SGHRS, CDR2 YFSETQ. Trimming removed 2 bases from V and 8 bases from J; junction bases left unmatched: 13. The CDR3 is 16 amino acids.